The entry below gives a single TCR beta chain sequence along with its context. Its antigen is still unknown. A single record per CDR3 protein comes from TCRdb applying MiXCR to the reads. The sample holds approximately 730,000 distinct CDR3 sequences; approximately 32% are singletons and the top ten take roughly 14%. This sample stems from a study of T cell repertoires in cytomegalovirus infection. Study-level background: Newly reported HLA-C-restricted and thoroughly characterized HLA-B-restricted CMV epitopes were employed. Public TCR beta signatures were indicative of both CMV infection and a matching HLA type.

Study results and limitations: People with CMV and the relevant HLA were identified by cumulative public TCR beta family frequency. HLA-C-restricted CMV-specific TCR beta clonotypes were dominant in the ex vivo response.

Specimen: cultured CD8+ T cells from PBMCs, collected from culture after CMV antigen stimulation. The clonotype originates from a human donor in good health (CMV status not recorded). Some clones in this sample may be carry-over from other donors' samples.

CDR3 nucleotide sequence: TGCGCCAGCAGCCAGACAGGGGTTGACACTGAAGCTTTCTTT. Translated, it gives CASSQTGVDTEAFF. V usage is TRBV4-1 and J usage is TRBJ1-1, with TRBD1 matching 8 bases. CDR1 and CDR2 from the germline V gene are MGHRA and YSYEKL. This CDR3 comprises 14 residues. After removal of 3 bases from V and 3 bases from J, the junction contained 3 bases not matched to a gene.